This T cell receptor beta chain was sequenced in a study of PD-1 blockade in classical Hodgkin lymphoma. Study-level information: Patients in the cohort were put on intravenous nivolumab, 3 mg/kg every 2 weeks. Overall study findings and caveats: Before treatment, TCR diversity in newly diagnosed patients was reportedly lower than in healthy donors. Researchers reported that CD4+ TCR diversity, though not CD8+, rose significantly by C4D1. Prior to therapy, complete responders displayed diversity much like that of newly diagnosed patients.

With regard to this clone: Its antigen is as yet unknown.

Looked up from germline, CDR1 is LNHDA and CDR2 is SQIVND (reference sequence). The CDR3 contains 15 residues. Trimming took 4 bases from V and 7 from J; bases not matched to a gene: 7. All trial patients relapsed after autologous stem cell transplantation. Only in-frame clones appear in the TCRdb table, and some are missing; sequencing was by immunoSEQ multiplex PCR. The data contain approximately 26,000 clones, approximately 80% of them singletons. The source is a human donor with classical Hodgkin lymphoma. Sequenced here: peripheral blood mononuclear cells (PBMCs), sampled before the second cycle of nivolumab. The J gene is TRBJ1-4, the V gene TRBV19; 9 nucleotides align to TRBD1. CDR3 DNA sequence: TGTGCCAGTAGTACCATACAGGGGGCGCGTGAAAAACTGTTTTTT. Its translation is CASSTIQGAREKLFF.